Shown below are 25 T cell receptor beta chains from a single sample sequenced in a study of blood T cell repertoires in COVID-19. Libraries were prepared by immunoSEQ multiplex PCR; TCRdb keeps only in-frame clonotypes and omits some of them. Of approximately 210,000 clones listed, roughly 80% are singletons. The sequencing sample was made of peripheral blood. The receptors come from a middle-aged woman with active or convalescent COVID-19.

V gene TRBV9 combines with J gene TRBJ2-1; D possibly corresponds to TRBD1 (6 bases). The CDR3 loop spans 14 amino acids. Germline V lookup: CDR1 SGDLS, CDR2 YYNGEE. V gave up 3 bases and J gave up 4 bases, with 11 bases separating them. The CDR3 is CASSGQALYNEQFF. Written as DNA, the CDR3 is TGTGCCAGCAGCGGACAGGCGCTTTACAATGAGCAGTTCTTC.

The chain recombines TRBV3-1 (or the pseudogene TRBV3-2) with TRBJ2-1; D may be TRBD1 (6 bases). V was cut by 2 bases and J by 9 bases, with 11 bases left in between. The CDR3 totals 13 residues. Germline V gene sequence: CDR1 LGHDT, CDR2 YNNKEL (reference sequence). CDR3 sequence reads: CASSQIQGGEQFF. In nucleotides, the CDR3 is TGTGCCAGCAGCCAAATACAGGGCGGTGAGCAGTTCTTC.

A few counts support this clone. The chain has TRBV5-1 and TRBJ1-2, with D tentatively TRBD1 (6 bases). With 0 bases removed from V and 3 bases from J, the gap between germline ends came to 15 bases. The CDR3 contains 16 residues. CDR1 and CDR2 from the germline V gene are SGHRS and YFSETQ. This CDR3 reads CASSLGQAFRDYGYTF. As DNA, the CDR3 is TGCGCCAGCAGCTTGGGACAGGCCTTTCGCGACTATGGCTACACCTTC.

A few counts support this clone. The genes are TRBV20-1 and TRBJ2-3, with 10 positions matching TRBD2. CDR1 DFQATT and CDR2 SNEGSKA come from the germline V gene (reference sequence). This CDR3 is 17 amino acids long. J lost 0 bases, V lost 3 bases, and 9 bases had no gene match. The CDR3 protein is CSASGLAGASSTDTQYF. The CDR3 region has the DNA TGCAGTGCTAGTGGGCTAGCGGGAGCCTCTAGCACAGATACGCAGTATTTT.

The CDR3 reads CASRLTGVNEQFF. The CDR3 DNA sequence: TGTGCCAGCAGGTTGACAGGGGTCAATGAGCAGTTCTTC. The gene calls are TRBV7-2 and TRBJ2-1; 8 bases are shared with TRBD1. The V segment lost 6 bases and the J segment 6 bases; nucleotides outside the gene matches: 4. The CDR3 spans 13 residues. CDR1 SGHTA and CDR2 FQGNSA come from the germline V gene.

The CDR3 DNA sequence: TGTGCCAGCAGCGTAGACAGGAGTTACAATGAGCAGTTCTTC. Protein: CASSVDRSYNEQFF. This sequence joins TRBV6-2 or TRBV6-3 and TRBJ2-1, with D perhaps TRBD1 (6 bases). Trimming cost V 6 bases and J 4 bases, with 13 bases left between them. Germline-derived CDR1 and CDR2 are MNHEY and SVGEGT. CDR3 length: 14 residues.

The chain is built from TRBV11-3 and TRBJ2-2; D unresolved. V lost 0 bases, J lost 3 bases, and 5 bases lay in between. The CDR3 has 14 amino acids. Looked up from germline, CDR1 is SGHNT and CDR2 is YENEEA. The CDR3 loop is CASSLESHTGELFF. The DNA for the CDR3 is TGTGCCAGCAGCTTAGAAAGCCACACCGGGGAGCTGTTTTTT.

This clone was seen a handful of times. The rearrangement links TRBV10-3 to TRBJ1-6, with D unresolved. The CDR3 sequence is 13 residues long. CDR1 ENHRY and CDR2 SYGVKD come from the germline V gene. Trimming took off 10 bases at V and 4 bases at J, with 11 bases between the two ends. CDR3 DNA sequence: TGTGCCAGCGGGAGGGAGTATAATTCACCCCTCCACTTT. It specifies CASGREYNSPLHF.

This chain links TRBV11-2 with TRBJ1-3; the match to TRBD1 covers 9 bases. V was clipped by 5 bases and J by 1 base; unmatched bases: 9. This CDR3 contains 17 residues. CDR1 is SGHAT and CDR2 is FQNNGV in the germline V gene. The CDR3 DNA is TGTGCCAGCAGCCCAGGAGACAGGGGGGTTTCTGGAAACACCATATATTTT. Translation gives CASSPGDRGVSGNTIYF.

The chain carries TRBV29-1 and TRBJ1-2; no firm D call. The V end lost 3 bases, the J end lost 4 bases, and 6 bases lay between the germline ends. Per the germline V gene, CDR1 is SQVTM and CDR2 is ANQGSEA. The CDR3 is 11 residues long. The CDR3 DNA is TGCAGCGTTGAGTCCGTCTATGGCTACACCTTC. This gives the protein CSVESVYGYTF.

CDR3 nucleotides: TGTGCCAGCAGCCTAGCAAACACTGAAGCTTTCTTT. Encoded protein: CASSLANTEAFF. This chain uses TRBV28 with TRBJ1-1; D ambiguous. The CDR3 extends over 12 amino acids. Germline V gives CDR1 MDHEN, CDR2 SYDVKM. With 6 bases removed from V and 2 bases from J, the gap between germline ends came to 7 bases.

This CDR3 is CATSASQIDRRGANVLTF. CDR3 in DNA: TGTGCCACCAGTGCCTCCCAGATCGACAGGCGGGGGGCCAACGTCCTGACTTTC. The gene calls are TRBV24-1 and TRBJ2-6, with TRBD1 as a possible D gene (6 bases). V lost 5 bases, J lost 4 bases, and 20 bases lay in between. CDR3 size: 18 residues. Germline lookup yields CDR1 KGHDR and CDR2 SFDVKD.

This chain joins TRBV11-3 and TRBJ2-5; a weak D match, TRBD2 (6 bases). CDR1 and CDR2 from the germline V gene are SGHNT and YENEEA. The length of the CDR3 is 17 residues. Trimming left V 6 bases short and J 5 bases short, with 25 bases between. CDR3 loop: CASRPGTWGSSEETQYF. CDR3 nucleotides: TGTGCCAGCAGGCCCGGGACTTGGGGGTCGTCGGAGGAGACCCAGTACTTC.

CDR3 amino acids: CASTTSGVFYEQFF. The CDR3 DNA reads as TGCGCCAGCACTACTAGCGGGGTATTCTATGAGCAGTTCTTC. This chain joins TRBV10-2 and TRBJ2-1; 10 nucleotides match TRBD2. The CDR3 is 14 amino acids. Germline loops: CDR1 WSHSY, CDR2 SAAADI. Trimming took 7 bases from V and 8 from J; bases not matched to a gene: 8.

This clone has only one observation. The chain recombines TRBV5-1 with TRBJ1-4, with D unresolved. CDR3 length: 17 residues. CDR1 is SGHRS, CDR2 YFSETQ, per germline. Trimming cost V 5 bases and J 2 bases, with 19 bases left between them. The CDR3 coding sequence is TGCGCCAGCAGTGCCAAACCCAGCGGGAATACTAATGAAAAACTGTTTTTT. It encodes CASSAKPSGNTNEKLFF.

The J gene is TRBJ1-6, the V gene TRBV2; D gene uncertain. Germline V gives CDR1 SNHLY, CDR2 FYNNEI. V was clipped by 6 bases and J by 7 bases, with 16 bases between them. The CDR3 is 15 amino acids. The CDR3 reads CASSDWRVGNSPLHF. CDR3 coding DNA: TGTGCCAGCAGCGACTGGCGGGTTGGAAATTCACCCCTCCACTTT.

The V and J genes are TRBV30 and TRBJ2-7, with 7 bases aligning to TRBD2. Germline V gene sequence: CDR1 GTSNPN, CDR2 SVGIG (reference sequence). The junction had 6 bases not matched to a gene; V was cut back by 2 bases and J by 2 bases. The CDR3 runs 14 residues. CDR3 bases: TGTGCCTGGAGTTACGGGGGAGGGCCCTACGAGCAGTACTTC. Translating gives CAWSYGGGPYEQYF.

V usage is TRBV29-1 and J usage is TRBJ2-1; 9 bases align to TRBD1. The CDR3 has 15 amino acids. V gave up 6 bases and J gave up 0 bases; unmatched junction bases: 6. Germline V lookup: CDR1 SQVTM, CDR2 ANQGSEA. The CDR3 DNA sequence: TGCAGCGTCCGACAGGGGGTTAGCTCCTACAATGAGCAGTTCTTC. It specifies CSVRQGVSSYNEQFF.

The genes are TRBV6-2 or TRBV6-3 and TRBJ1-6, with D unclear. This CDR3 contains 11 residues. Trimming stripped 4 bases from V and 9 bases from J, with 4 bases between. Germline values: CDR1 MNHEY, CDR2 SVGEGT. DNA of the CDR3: TGTGCCAGCAGTTCCGGTTCACCCCTCCACTTT. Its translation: CASSSGSPLHF.

CDR3: CAPLRLAGGLIDTQYF. The CDR3 DNA follows: TGTGCCCCTCTCCGGCTAGCGGGGGGGTTGATTGATACGCAGTATTTT. This sequence joins TRBV3-1 (or the pseudogene TRBV3-2) and TRBJ2-3, with TRBD2 matching over 12 bases. Germline V CDR1 and CDR2: LGHDT, YNNKEL (reference sequence). V trimming: 11 bases; J trimming: 6 bases; junction bases outside the gene matches: 15. The CDR3 has 16 amino acids.

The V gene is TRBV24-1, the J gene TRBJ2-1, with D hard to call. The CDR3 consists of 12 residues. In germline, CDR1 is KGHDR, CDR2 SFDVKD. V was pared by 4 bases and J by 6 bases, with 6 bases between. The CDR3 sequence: CATSDPGNEQFF. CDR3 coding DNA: TGTGCCACCAGTGACCCCGGCAATGAGCAGTTCTTC.

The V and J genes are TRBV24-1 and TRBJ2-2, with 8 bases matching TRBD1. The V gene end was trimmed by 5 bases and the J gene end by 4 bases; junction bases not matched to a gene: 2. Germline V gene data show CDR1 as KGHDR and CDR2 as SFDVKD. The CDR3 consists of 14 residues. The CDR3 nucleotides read TGTGCCACCAGTGGACAGGGGATCACCGGGGAGCTGTTTTTT. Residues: CATSGQGITGELFF.

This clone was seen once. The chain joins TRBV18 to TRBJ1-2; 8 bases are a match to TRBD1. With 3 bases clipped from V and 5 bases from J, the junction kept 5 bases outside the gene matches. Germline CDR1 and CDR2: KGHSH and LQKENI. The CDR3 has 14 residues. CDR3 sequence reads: CASSPTQGEYGYTF. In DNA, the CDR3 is TGTGCCAGCTCACCCACACAGGGGGAGTATGGCTACACCTTC.

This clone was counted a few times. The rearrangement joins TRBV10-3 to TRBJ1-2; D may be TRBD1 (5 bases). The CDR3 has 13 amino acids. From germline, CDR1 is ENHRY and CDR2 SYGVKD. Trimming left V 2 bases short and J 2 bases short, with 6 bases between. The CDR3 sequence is CAISEDRNYGYTF. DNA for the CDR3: TGTGCCATCAGTGAGGACAGAAACTATGGCTACACCTTC.

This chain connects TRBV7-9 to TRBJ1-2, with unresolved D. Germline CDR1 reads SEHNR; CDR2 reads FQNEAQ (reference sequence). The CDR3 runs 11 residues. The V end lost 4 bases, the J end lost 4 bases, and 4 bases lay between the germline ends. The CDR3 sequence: CASSSIYGYTF. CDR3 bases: TGTGCCAGCAGCTCCATCTATGGCTACACCTTC.